This note documents a single T cell receptor (beta chain) sequence. Its antigen is as yet unknown. The PCR was carried out with 60 Vbeta primers and 13 Jbeta primers. Profiled with immunoSEQ multiplex PCR; TCRdb holds only in-frame clones, not every one. Of some 150,000 clones in the sample, around 79% were seen once. This entry belongs to a study of cytomegalovirus exposure and HLA in healthy donors. Germline V gene sequence: CDR1 MDHEN, CDR2 SYDVKM. This CDR3 is built from 14 residues. Trimming left V 5 bases short and J 7 bases short, with 14 bases between. The study, taken as a whole, reports: Based on reports, TCR beta sequences accurately predicted HLA-A and HLA-B alleles for most subjects. Sequencing likely generated an artifact that appeared as a cluster of highly shared sequence variants.

Material for sequencing was PBMCs. This clonotype originated in a woman aged 40 to 50 in good health and CMV-seropositive. The chain carries TRBV28 and TRBJ1-4; D not resolved. The CDR3 here is CASSAGGSGEKLFF. DNA for the CDR3: TGTGCCAGCAGTGCGGGTGGATCAGGTGAAAAACTGTTTTTT.